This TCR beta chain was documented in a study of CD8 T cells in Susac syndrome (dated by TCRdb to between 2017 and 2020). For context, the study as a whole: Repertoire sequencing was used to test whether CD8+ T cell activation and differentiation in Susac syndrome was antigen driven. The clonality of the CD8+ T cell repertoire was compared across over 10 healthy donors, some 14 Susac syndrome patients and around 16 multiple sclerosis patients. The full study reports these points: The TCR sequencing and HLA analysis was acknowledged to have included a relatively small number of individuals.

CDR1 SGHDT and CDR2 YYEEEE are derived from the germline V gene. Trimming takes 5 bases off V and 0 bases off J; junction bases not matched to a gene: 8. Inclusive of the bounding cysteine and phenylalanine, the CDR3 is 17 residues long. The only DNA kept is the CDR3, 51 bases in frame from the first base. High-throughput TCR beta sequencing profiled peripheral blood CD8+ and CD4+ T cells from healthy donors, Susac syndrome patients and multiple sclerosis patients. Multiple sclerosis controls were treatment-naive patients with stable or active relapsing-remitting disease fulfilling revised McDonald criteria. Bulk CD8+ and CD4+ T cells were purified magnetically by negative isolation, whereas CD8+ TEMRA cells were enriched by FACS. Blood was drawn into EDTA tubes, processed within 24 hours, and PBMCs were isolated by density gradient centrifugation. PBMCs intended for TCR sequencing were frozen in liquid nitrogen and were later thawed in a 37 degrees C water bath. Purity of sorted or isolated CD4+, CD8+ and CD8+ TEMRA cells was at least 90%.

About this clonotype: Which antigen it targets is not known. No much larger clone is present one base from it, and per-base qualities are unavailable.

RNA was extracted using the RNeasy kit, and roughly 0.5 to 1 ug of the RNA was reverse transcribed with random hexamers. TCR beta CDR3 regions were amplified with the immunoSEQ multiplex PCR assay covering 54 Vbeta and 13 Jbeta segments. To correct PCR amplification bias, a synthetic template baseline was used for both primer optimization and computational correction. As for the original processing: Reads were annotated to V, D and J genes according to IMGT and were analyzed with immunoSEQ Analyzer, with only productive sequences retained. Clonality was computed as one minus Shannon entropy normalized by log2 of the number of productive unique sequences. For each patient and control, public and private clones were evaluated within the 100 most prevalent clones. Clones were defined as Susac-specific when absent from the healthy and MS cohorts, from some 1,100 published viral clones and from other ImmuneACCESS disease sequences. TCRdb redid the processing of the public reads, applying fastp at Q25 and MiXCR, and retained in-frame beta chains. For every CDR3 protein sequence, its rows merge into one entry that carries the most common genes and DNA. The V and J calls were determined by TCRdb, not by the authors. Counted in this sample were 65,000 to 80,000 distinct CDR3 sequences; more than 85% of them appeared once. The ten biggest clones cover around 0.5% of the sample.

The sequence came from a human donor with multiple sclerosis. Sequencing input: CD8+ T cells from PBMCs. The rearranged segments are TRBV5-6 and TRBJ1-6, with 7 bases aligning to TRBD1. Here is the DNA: TGTGCCAGCAGTCAAGACAGGGCCAGCTCCTATAATTCACCCCTCCACTTT. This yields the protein CASSQDRASSYNSPLHF.